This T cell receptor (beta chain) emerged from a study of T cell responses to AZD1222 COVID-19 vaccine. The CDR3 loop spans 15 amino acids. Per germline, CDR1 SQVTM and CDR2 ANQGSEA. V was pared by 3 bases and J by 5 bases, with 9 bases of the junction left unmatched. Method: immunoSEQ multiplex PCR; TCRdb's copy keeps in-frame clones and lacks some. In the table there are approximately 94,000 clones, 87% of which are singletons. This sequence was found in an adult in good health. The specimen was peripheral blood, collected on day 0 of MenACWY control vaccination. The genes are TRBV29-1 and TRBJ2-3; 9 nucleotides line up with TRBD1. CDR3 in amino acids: CSVEGGGQGVDTQYF. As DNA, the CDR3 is TGCAGCGTTGAGGGAGGGGGACAGGGAGTAGATACGCAGTATTTT.